The rows below give T cell receptor beta chains drawn from one sample of a study of blood T cells in healthy people across ages. TCRdb redid the calling of the 5' RACE reads with MiXCR, one entry per CDR3 protein. Among approximately 360,000 distinct CDR3 sequences listed, about 49% were seen once. The sequencing input was blood. The receptors shown here come from a man in his sixties in good health. The CDR3 runs from the conserved cysteine through the conserved F or W. The order of the fields is V gene, D gene, J gene, clone size, CDR3 protein, CDR3 DNA. The D gene is left open where the match is weak. Size values are once, few and many counts, or a class for expanded clones, and some rows have none.

>TRBV29-1|.|TRBJ1-2|.
CSVATGLGANYGYTF
TGCAGCGTTGCAACAGGATTGGGAGCTAACTATGGCTACACCTTC
>TRBV2|TRBD1|TRBJ2-3|.
CASSRQGLRTDTQYF
TGTGCCAGCAGTAGACAGGGTCTACGCACAGATACGCAGTATTTT
>TRBV20-1|TRBD1|TRBJ1-5|.
CSARLRQGSNQPQHF
TGCAGTGCTAGACTCCGACAGGGTAGCAATCAGCCCCAGCATTTT
>TRBV16|TRBD2|TRBJ2-1|.
CASSQWGSGSGNEQFF
TGTGCCAGCAGCCAATGGGGTAGCGGGAGTGGCAATGAGCAGTTCTTC
>TRBV21-1|.|TRBJ2-3|.
CASSKAKGQGATDTQYF
TGTGCCAGCAGCAAAGCTAAGGGACAGGGGGCAACGGATACGCAGTATTTT
>TRBV6-5|TRBD2|TRBJ2-3|.
CASSSPLAGSTDTQYF
TGTGCCAGCAGCTCCCCCCTAGCGGGGAGCACAGATACGCAGTATTTT
>TRBV12-3/TRBV12-4|TRBD1|TRBJ1-2|few
CATRDRNYGYTF
TGTGCCACCCGGGACAGGAACTATGGCTACACCTTC
>TRBV20-1|.|TRBJ2-3|.
CSAMGLAVTQYF
TGCAGTGCTATGGGCCTAGCTGTCACGCAGTATTTT
>TRBV12-3/TRBV12-4|.|TRBJ2-5|few
CASSPRRGKTQYF
TGTGCCAGCAGTCCCCGGCGGGGAAAGACCCAGTACTTC
>TRBV29-1|.|TRBJ2-7|.
CSVEDGTPPYEQYF
TGCAGCGTTGAAGATGGGACACCTCCCTACGAGCAGTACTTC
>TRBV7-2|TRBD1|TRBJ2-7|few
CASSLDRGPDEQYF
TGTGCCAGCAGCCTCGACAGGGGGCCCGACGAGCAGTACTTC
>TRBV7-2|.|TRBJ2-7|few
CASSPVRSEQYF
TGTGCCAGCAGCCCGGTTAGGAGCGAGCAGTACTTC
>TRBV29-1|TRBD2|TRBJ2-1|.
CSVRPSGSPYNEQFF
TGCAGCGTGAGGCCTAGCGGGAGCCCGTACAATGAGCAGTTCTTC
>TRBV28|TRBD1|TRBJ2-3|.
CASSSPATGATRGDTQYF
TGTGCCAGCAGTTCCCCGGCGACAGGGGCCACACGAGGTGATACGCAGTATTTT
>TRBV5-1|.|TRBJ2-7|many
CASSFGGAYEQYF
TGCGCCAGCAGCTTCGGGGGAGCCTACGAGCAGTACTTC
>TRBV25-1|TRBD2|TRBJ2-1|few
CASSGSSGGVSREQFF
TGTGCCAGCAGTGGTTCTAGCGGCGGGGTTTCCAGAGAGCAGTTCTTC
>TRBV18|TRBD2|TRBJ2-1|.
CASSRGLAGESEQFF
TGTGCCAGCTCCCGGGGACTAGCGGGAGAAAGTGAGCAGTTCTTC
>TRBV12-3/TRBV12-4|.|TRBJ2-7|.
CASRGLYEQYF
TGTGCCAGCAGGGGCCTCTACGAGCAGTACTTC
>TRBV2|.|TRBJ2-6|.
CASKNRVGPGANVLTF
TGTGCCAGCAAGAACAGGGTTGGCCCTGGGGCCAACGTCCTGACTTTC
>TRBV2|.|TRBJ2-3|many
CASSRRLVSQVTDTQYF
TGTGCCAGCAGTCGCCGACTCGTTAGTCAAGTCACAGATACGCAGTATTTT
>TRBV11-1|TRBD1|TRBJ1-6|few
CASSFGTAKNSPLHF
TGTGCCAGCAGCTTCGGGACAGCGAAAAATTCACCCCTCCACTTT
>TRBV4-2|.|TRBJ1-2|.
CATSGGDYGYTF
TGTGCCACCTCCGGTGGGGACTATGGCTACACCTTC
>TRBV2|.|TRBJ2-3|.
CASNRDTTDTQYF
TGTGCCAGCAATCGGGACACCACAGATACGCAGTATTTT
>TRBV4-1|.|TRBJ1-1|.
CASSQAQVYNTEAFF
TGCGCCAGCAGCCAAGCCCAGGTTTATAACACTGAAGCTTTCTTT
>TRBV7-9|.|TRBJ1-2|once
CASSLDSPSIFGYTF
TGTGCCAGCAGCTTAGATTCTCCATCAATCTTCGGCTACACCTTC
>TRBV14|.|TRBJ1-6|.
CASSPGGVEHSPLHF
TGTGCCAGCAGCCCGGGGGGAGTGGAACATTCACCCCTCCACTTT
>TRBV6-5|.|TRBJ2-7|.
CASSIPGRASGEQYF
TGTGCCAGCAGTATCCCGGGACGAGCCTCCGGCGAGCAGTACTTC
>TRBV29-1|.|TRBJ1-2|once
CSVDRRGVGYTF
TGCAGCGTTGACCGACGGGGGGTCGGCTACACCTTC
>TRBV6-5|TRBD1|TRBJ1-4|.
CASSFSGTGGAREKLFF
TGTGCCAGCAGTTTCTCTGGGACAGGAGGGGCTAGGGAAAAACTGTTTTTT
>TRBV29-1|TRBD2|TRBJ2-7|.
CSVIAGGPNIAYEQYF
TGCAGCGTGATAGCGGGGGGGCCTAACATAGCCTACGAGCAGTACTTC
>TRBV7-2|.|TRBJ2-7|.
CTSSPSSYEQYF
TGTACCAGCAGCCCGAGCTCCTACGAGCAGTACTTC
>TRBV7-9|.|TRBJ2-3|.
CASSPRWTSTDTQYF
TGTGCCAGCAGCCCCCGGTGGACTAGCACAGATACGCAGTATTTT
>TRBV24-1|.|TRBJ2-7|few
CATSERQGGEQYF
TGTGCCACCAGTGAACGACAGGGAGGCGAGCAGTACTTC
>TRBV20-1|.|TRBJ1-2|.
CSVRPRASYGYTF
TGCAGTGTTCGTCCGAGAGCGAGCTATGGCTACACCTTC
>TRBV11-2|.|TRBJ2-1|few
CASSPWDSKAEQFF
TGTGCCAGCAGCCCCTGGGATAGCAAGGCTGAGCAGTTCTTC
>TRBV28|.|TRBJ2-1|many
CASSRTPSYNEQFF
TGTGCCAGCAGCAGGACCCCTTCCTACAATGAGCAGTTCTTC
>TRBV20-1|.|TRBJ2-1|.
CSATGLPSSYNEQFF
TGCAGTGCCACGGGACTCCCAAGCTCCTACAATGAGCAGTTCTTC
>TRBV12-3/TRBV12-4|TRBD2|TRBJ2-1|.
CASSLARSGRVNEQFF
TGTGCCAGCAGTTTAGCGCGGAGCGGGAGAGTCAATGAGCAGTTCTTC
>TRBV29-1|.|TRBJ2-5|few
CSVTGISPWEQYF
TGCAGCGTAACCGGGATTAGTCCCTGGGAGCAGTACTTC
>TRBV28|.|TRBJ2-4|.
CASSFVREVNIQYF
TGTGCCAGCAGTTTTGTGAGGGAGGTGAACATTCAGTACTTC
>TRBV6-5|.|TRBJ2-1|.
CASSYGGARTYNEQFF
TGTGCCAGCAGTTATGGTGGGGCACGGACCTACAATGAGCAGTTCTTC
>TRBV3-1|TRBD2|TRBJ2-7|.
CASSGAGGPNEQYF
TGTGCCAGCAGCGGAGCGGGAGGGCCCAACGAGCAGTACTTC
>TRBV9|TRBD1|TRBJ2-5|few
CASSVGAGGIETQYF
TGTGCCAGCAGCGTCGGGGCAGGGGGAATAGAGACCCAGTACTTC
>TRBV14|.|TRBJ2-2|once
CASSHRPVLTGELFF
TGTGCCAGCAGCCATCGGCCTGTTTTAACCGGGGAGCTGTTTTTT
>TRBV28|.|TRBJ2-3|.
CASSLGGPSTDTQYF
TGTGCCAGCAGTTTAGGCGGGCCAAGCACAGATACGCAGTATTTT
>TRBV9|.|TRBJ2-3|.
CASSVGSGLSTDTQYF
TGTGCCAGCAGCGTCGGTTCCGGGCTCTCCACAGATACGCAGTATTTT
>TRBV6-1|TRBD2|TRBJ2-5|.
CASSARSGGALETQYF
TGTGCCAGCAGCGCAAGAAGCGGGGGGGCGTTGGAGACCCAGTACTTC
>TRBV7-6|TRBD1|TRBJ1-1|.
CASSLAGTGNTEAFF
TGTGCCAGCAGCTTAGCGGGGACAGGAAACACTGAAGCTTTCTTT